The following is a T cell receptor (beta chain) sequence with its context. Its target is unknown. This entry is derived from a study of beta chain features in type 1 diabetes. Germline V gene lookup returns CDR1 LNHDA and CDR2 SQIVND (reference sequence). Trimming at V came to 5 bases and at J to 6 bases, leaving 20 bases not matched to a gene. This CDR3 is built from 19 residues. The entirety of the isolated RNA underwent reverse transcription, so expressed TCRB transcripts were sequenced. Only in-frame clones appear in the TCRdb table, and some are missing; sequencing was by immunoSEQ multiplex PCR. The table has fewer than 250,000 clones, 13% to 15% seen once. General study results and limits: In these data, an HLA type influence on TCRB rearrangement remained unresolved. A pattern of fewer insertions and more deletions at VDJ junctions was seen in type 1 diabetes patients.

Sorting of CD4+ naive, central memory, regulatory and stem cell-like memory cells was performed via CD45RO/CCR7/CD25/CD127/CD95/CD27. Over 95% purity was reached by all sorted populations. Sequenced input: naive CD4+ T cells from blood. V gene TRBV19 combines with J gene TRBJ2-7; 12 nucleotides line up with TRBD1. This TCR was sampled from a woman aged 40-49 years in good health. In DNA form, the CDR3 reads TGTGCCAGTAGTCTCGCCTCCGGGACAGGGGGCCGGGTTCGGTTCGAGCAGTACTTC. This codes for CASSLASGTGGRVRFEQYF. Drawing the rest from reference TRBV19 and TRBJ2-7, the complete variable domain is DGGITQSPKYLFRKEGQNVTLSCEQNLNHDAMYWYRQDPGQGLRLIYYSQIVNDFQKGDIAEGYSVSREKKESFPLTVTSAQKNPTAFYLCASSLASGTGGRVRFEQYFGPGTRLTVT.